These 2 T cell receptor beta chains came from one sample sequenced in a study of cytomegalovirus exposure and HLA in healthy donors. With 60 Vbeta and 13 Jbeta primers, the PCR was carried out. Libraries were prepared by immunoSEQ multiplex PCR; TCRdb keeps only in-frame clonotypes and omits some of them. Of 150,000 to 200,000 clones listed, over 75% are singletons. The sample taken for sequencing was PBMCs. The receptors originated from a man between 18 and 29 years old in good health and CMV-seropositive.

This chain links TRBV7-9 with TRBJ1-1; perhaps TRBD1 as D (5 bases). CDR3 length: 13 residues. Trimming pared 6 bases from V and 6 bases from J, leaving 14 bases between. Germline-derived CDR1 and CDR2 are SEHNR and FQNEAQ (reference sequence). CDR3 in amino acids: CASSPFGGAEAFF. The CDR3 DNA sequence: TGTGCCAGCAGTCCTTTCGGGGGGGCTGAAGCTTTCTTT.

The chain carries TRBV25-1 and TRBJ1-1; 10 bases are a match to TRBD1. The J segment lost 3 bases and the V segment lost 7 bases, leaving 8 bases of the junction unmatched. Germline assignment: CDR1 MGHDK and CDR2 SYGVNS. This CDR3 is 15 amino acids long. The chain's CDR3 is CASNPPGQGYTEAFF. CDR3 DNA sequence: TGTGCCAGCAACCCTCCGGGACAGGGGTACACTGAAGCTTTCTTT.